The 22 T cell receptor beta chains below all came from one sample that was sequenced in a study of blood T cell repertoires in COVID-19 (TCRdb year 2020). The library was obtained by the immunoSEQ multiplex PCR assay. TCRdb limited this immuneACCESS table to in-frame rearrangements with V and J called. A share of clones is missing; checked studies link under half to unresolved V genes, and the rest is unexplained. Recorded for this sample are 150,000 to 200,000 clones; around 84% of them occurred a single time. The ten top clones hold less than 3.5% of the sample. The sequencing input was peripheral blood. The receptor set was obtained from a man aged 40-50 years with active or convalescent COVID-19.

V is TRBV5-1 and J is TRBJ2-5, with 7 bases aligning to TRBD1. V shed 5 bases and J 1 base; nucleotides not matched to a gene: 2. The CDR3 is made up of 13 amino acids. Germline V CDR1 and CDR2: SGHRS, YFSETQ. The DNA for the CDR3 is TGCGCCAGCAGGAGGGACAGCCAAGAGACCCAGTACTTC. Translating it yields CASRRDSQETQYF.

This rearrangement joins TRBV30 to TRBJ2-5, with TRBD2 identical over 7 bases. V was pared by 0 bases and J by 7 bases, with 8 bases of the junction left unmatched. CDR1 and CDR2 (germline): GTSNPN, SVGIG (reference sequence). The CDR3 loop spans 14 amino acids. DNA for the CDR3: TGTGCCTGGAGTGTACCGGGGACTACCGGGACCCAGTACTTC. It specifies CAWSVPGTTGTQYF.

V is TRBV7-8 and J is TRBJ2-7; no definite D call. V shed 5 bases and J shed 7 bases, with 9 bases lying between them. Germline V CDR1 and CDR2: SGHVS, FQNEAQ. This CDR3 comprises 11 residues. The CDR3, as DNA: TGTGCCAGCAGCACCAGGAAGGAGCAGTACTTC. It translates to CASSTRKEQYF.

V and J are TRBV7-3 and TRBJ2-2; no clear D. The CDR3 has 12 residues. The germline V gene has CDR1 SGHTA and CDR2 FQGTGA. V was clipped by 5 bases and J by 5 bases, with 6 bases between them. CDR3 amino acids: CASSTYTGELFF. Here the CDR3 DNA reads TGTGCCAGCAGCACTTATACCGGGGAGCTGTTTTTT.

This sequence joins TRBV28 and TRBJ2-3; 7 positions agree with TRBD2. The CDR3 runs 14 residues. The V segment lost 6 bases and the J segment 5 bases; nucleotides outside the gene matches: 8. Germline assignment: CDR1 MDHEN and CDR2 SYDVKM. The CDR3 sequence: CASRAGRAGDTQYF. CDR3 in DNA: TGTGCCAGCAGAGCGGGGAGGGCGGGAGATACGCAGTATTTT. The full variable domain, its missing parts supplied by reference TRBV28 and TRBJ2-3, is DVKVTQSSRYLVKRTGEKVFLECVQDMDHENMFWYRQDPGLGLRLIYFSYDVKMKEKGDIPEGYSVSREKKERFSLILESASTNQTSMYLCASRAGRAGDTQYFGPGTRLTVL.

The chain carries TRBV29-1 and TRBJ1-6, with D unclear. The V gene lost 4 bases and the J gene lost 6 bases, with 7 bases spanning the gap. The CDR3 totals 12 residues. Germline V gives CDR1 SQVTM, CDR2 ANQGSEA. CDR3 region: CSVVEGNSPLHF. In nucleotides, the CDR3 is TGCAGCGTTGTGGAGGGTAATTCACCCCTCCACTTT.

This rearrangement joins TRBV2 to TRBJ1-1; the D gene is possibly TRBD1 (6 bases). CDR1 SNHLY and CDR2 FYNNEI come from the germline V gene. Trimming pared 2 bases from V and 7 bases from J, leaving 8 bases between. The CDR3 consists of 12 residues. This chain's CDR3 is CASSELGGEAFF. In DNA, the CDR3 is TGTGCCAGCAGTGAATTAGGGGGTGAAGCTTTCTTT.

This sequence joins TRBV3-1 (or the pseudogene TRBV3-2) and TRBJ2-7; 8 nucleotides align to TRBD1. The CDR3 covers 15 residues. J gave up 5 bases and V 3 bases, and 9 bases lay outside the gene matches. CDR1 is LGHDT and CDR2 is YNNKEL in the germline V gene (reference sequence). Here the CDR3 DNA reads TGTGCCAGCAGCCAGAGAGGACAGGGCCAGGACGAGCAGTACTTC. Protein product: CASSQRGQGQDEQYF.

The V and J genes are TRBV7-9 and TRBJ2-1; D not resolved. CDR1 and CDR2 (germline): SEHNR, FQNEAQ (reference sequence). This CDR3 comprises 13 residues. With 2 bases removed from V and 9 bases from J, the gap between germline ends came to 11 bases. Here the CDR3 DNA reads TGTGCCAGCAGCTTAAATACTATGGTTGAGCAGTTCTTC. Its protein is CASSLNTMVEQFF. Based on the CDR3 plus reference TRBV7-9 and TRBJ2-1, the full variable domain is DTGVSQNPRHKITKRGQNVTFRCDPISEHNRLYWYRQTLGQGPEFLTYFQNEAQLEKSRLLSDRFSAERPKGSFSTLEIQRTEQGDSAMYLCASSLNTMVEQFFGPGTRLTVL.

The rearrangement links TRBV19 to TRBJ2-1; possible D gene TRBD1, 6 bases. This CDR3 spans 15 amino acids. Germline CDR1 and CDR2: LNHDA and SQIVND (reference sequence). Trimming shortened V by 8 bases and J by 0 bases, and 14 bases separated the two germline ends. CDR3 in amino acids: CASCRQALSYNEQFF. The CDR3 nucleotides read TGTGCCAGTTGCAGACAGGCCCTCTCCTACAATGAGCAGTTCTTC.

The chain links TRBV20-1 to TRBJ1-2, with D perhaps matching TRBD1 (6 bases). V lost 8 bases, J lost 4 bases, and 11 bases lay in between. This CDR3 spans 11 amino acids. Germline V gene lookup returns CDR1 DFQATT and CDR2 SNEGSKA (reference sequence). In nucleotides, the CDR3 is TGCAGTTACAGGGACACCTATGGCTACACCTTC. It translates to CSYRDTYGYTF.

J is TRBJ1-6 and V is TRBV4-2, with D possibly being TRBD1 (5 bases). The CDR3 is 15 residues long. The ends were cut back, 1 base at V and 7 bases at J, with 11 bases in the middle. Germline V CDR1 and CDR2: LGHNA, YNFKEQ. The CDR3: CASSQGGTGNSPLHF. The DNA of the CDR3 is TGTGCCAGCAGCCAAGGGGGCACTGGGAATTCACCCCTCCACTTT.

The DNA of the CDR3 is TGTGCCAGTAGCGGTTCCGGGACAGGGTTCAATTCACCCCTCCACTTT. It is translated as CASSGSGTGFNSPLHF. This sequence joins TRBV19 and TRBJ1-6; 9 bases line up with TRBD1. After removal of 6 bases from V and 7 bases from J, the junction contained 10 bases not matched to a gene. The germline CDR1 and CDR2 sequences are LNHDA and SQIVND (reference sequence). The CDR3 length is 16 residues.

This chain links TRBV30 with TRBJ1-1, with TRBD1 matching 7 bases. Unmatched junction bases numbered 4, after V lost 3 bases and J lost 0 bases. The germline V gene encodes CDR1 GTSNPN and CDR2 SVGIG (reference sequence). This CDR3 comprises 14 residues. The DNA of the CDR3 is TGTGCCTGGAGCAGGGACAGTATGAACACTGAAGCTTTCTTT. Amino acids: CAWSRDSMNTEAFF.

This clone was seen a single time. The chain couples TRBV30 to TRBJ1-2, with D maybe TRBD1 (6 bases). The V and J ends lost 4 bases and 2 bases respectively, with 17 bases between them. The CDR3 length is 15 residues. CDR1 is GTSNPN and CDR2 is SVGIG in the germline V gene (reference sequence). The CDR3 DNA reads TGTGCCTGGACCCCAGTTCCACAGGGCAACTATGGCTACACCTTC. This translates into CAWTPVPQGNYGYTF. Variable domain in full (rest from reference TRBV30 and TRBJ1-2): SQTIHQWPATLVQPVGSPLSLECTVEGTSNPNLYWYRQAAGRGLQLLFYSVGIGQISSEVPQNLSASRPQDRQFILSSKKLLLSDSGFYLCAWTPVPQGNYGYTFGSGTRLTVV.

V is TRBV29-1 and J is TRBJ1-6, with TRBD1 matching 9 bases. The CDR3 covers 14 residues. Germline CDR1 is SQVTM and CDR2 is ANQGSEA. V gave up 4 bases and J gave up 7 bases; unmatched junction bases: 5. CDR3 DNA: TGCAGCGTTGGCGGGACAGGGCTAAATTCACCCCTCCACTTT. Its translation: CSVGGTGLNSPLHF.

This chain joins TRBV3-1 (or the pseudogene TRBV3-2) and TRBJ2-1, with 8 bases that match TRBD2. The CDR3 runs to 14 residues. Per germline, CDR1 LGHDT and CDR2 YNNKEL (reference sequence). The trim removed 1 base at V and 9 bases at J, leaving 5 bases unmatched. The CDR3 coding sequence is TGTGCCAGCAGCCAAGGGACTAGCCAGAGTGAGCAGTTCTTC. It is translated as CASSQGTSQSEQFF.

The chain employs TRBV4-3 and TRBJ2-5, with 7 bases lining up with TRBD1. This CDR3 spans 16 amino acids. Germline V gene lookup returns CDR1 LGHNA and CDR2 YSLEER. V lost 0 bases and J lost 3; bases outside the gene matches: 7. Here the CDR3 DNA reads TGCGCCAGCAGCCAAGATTGGGTAGGGGGCAAAGAGACCCAGTACTTC. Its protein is CASSQDWVGGKETQYF.

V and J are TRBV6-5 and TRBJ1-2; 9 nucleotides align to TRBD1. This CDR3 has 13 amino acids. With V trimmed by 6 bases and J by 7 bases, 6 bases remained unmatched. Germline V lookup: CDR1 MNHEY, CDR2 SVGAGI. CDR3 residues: CASRPQGAGGYTF. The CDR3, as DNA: TGTGCCAGCAGGCCACAGGGGGCCGGTGGCTACACCTTC.

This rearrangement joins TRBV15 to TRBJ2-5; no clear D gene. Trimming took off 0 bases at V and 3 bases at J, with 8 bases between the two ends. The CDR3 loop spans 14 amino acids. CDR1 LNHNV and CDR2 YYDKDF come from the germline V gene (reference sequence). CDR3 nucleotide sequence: TGTGCCACCAGCAGAGAGCGGATAAAAGAGACCCAGTACTTC. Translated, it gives CATSRERIKETQYF.

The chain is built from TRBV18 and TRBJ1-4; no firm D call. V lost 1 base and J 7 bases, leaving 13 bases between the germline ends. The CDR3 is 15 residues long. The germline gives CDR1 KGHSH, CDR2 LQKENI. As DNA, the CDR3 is TGTGCCAGCTCACCACAAAGGGCGGGTGGTGAAAAACTGTTTTTT. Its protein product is CASSPQRAGGEKLFF.

For the CDR3, the DNA is TGTGCCAGCACGGGACTCGGCCAAGAGACCCAGTACTTC. Its translation is CASTGLGQETQYF. The chain is built from TRBV9 and TRBJ2-5, with D tentatively TRBD2 (6 bases). Germline V CDR1 and CDR2: SGDLS, YYNGEE. V lost 6 bases and J lost 1, with 10 bases in between. This CDR3 has 13 residues.